Detailed here is one T cell receptor beta chain. Its antigen is currently unknown. These data come from a study of cytomegalovirus exposure and HLA in healthy donors. Findings and caveats of the study: Productive rates of about 87% or about 30% were seen for most TCR beta V segments in an earlier analysis. Investigators reported approximately 170 TCR beta chains as tied to cytomegalovirus.

The CDR3 sequence is 13 residues long. Trimming removed 3 bases from V and 2 bases from J, with 8 bases in between. Germline loops: CDR1 MNHNS, CDR2 SASEGT. The PCR was carried out with 60 Vbeta primers and 13 Jbeta primers. Generated by immunoSEQ multiplex PCR, the TCRdb table keeps only in-frame clones and is missing some. The sample has roughly 200,000 clones; around 81% are singletons. The V and J genes are TRBV6-1 and TRBJ2-7; a possible D gene is TRBD2 (5 bases). The sequence came from a man aged 25-45 years in good health and CMV-seronegative. Sequencing was performed on PBMCs. CDR3 residues: CASSETTPYEQYF. The CDR3 DNA follows: TGTGCCAGCAGTGAGACTACCCCCTACGAGCAGTACTTC.